This TCR beta chain was identified during a study of breast tumors, draining lymph nodes, adjacent tissues. V was pared by 4 bases and J by 6 bases, with 19 bases between. This CDR3 has 16 amino acids. Germline loops: CDR1 LNHDA, CDR2 SQIVND (reference sequence). TCRdb reanalysed the multiplex PCR reads using MiXCR and keeps one entry per CDR3 protein. This table has around 110,000 distinct CDR3 sequences, under 40% appearing once. Axillary draining lymph nodes of breast cancer patients supplied the node samples. Study outcomes and limitations: Tumor TCR diversity was below lymph nodes but above nontumor tissue.

This clonotype was counted many times. What it binds is unknown. The rearrangement joins TRBV19 to TRBJ2-1, with a tentative D call TRBD1 (6 bases). The material sequenced was axillary lymph node tissue. This receptor was identified in a female donor with breast cancer. Some clones in this sample may be carry-over from other donors' samples. CDR3 DNA sequence: TGTGCCAGTAGTACCGACTCTTTTTTAGGGGGCAATGAGCAGTTCTTC. Its protein product is CASSTDSFLGGNEQFF.